This passage covers 15 T cell receptor beta chains from one sample sequenced in a study of T-cell memory formation after mild COVID-19. TCRdb passed the 5' RACE reads through MiXCR, listing each CDR3 protein once. The sample has roughly 150,000 distinct CDR3 sequences; around 13% are singletons. The specimen sequenced was PBMCs or a T cell subset sorted from them (not recorded which). The receptors derive from a man younger than 35 who had mild COVID-19 (a few samples of this study predate the infection). Cell type and time point are not known.

The chain combines TRBV7-2 with TRBJ1-2; 8 bases fit TRBD1. Germline lookup yields CDR1 SGHTA and CDR2 FQGNSA. The V segment lost 5 bases and the J segment 7 bases; nucleotides outside the gene matches: 6. CDR3 size: 13 residues. The CDR3 sequence: CASSTDRESGYTF. Here the CDR3 DNA reads TGTGCCAGCAGCACGGACAGGGAATCTGGCTACACCTTC. Full variable domain (outside the CDR3, taken from reference TRBV7-2 and TRBJ1-2): GAGVSQSPSNKVTEKGKDVELRCDPISGHTALYWYRQSLGQGLEFLIYFQGNSAPDKSGLPSDRFSAERTGGSVSTLTIQRTQQEDSAVYLCASSTDRESGYTFGSGTRLTVV.

The sample holds a few counts of this clonotype. CDR3 sequence (DNA): TGTGCCAGCAGTGTCGCAGTTCAGATGAACACTGAAGCTTTCTTT. Translated: CASSVAVQMNTEAFF. This rearrangement joins TRBV2 to TRBJ1-1; D gene ambiguous. Trimming left V 4 bases short and J 0 bases short, with 12 bases between. The CDR3 is 15 residues long. Germline V gene data show CDR1 as SNHLY and CDR2 as FYNNEI.

This clonotype showed up just a few times. The genes are TRBV7-9 and TRBJ1-4; D remains ambiguous. Germline V gene lookup returns CDR1 SEHNR and CDR2 FQNEAQ (reference sequence). This CDR3 comprises 14 residues. V was trimmed by 1 base and J by 7 bases, leaving 10 bases between them. CDR3 sequence (DNA): TGTGCCAGCAGCTTAGGAGTGTTAGGTGAAAAACTGTTTTTT. Its protein is CASSLGVLGEKLFF. The whole variable domain, remainder taken from reference TRBV7-9 and TRBJ1-4, is DTGVSQNPRHKITKRGQNVTFRCDPISEHNRLYWYRQTLGQGPEFLTYFQNEAQLEKSRLLSDRFSAERPKGSFSTLEIQRTEQGDSAMYLCASSLGVLGEKLFFGSGTQLSVL.

This chain joins TRBV5-1 and TRBJ1-1, with unresolved D. CDR1 and CDR2 (germline): SGHRS, YFSETQ. Trimming left V 4 bases short and J 2 bases short, with 15 bases between. The CDR3 is 15 amino acids. CDR3: CASSPYSDINTEAFF. In DNA, the CDR3 is TGCGCCAGCAGCCCCTACAGTGATATCAACACTGAAGCTTTCTTT.

This rearrangement joins TRBV4-1 to TRBJ1-6; the D gene is possibly TRBD1 (5 bases). The germline V gene has CDR1 MGHRA and CDR2 YSYEKL. Trimming took off 8 bases at V and 9 bases at J, with 20 bases between the two ends. The CDR3 runs 15 residues. The CDR3 DNA reads TGCGCCAGCCGTAATCTAGGTGGGGGGACTTCACCCCTCCACTTT. Translation gives CASRNLGGGTSPLHF.

CDR3 region: CASSSDALNTEAFF. The CDR3 nucleotides are TGTGCCAGCAGCTCAGACGCGCTTAACACTGAAGCTTTCTTT. The genes are TRBV7-2 and TRBJ1-1; D gene unclear. The CDR3 consists of 14 residues. The germline V and J ends were trimmed by 4 bases and 2 bases, with 11 bases remaining between them. Germline-derived CDR1 and CDR2 are SGHTA and FQGNSA. Variable domain in full (rest from reference TRBV7-2 and TRBJ1-1): GAGVSQSPSNKVTEKGKDVELRCDPISGHTALYWYRQSLGQGLEFLIYFQGNSAPDKSGLPSDRFSAERTGGSVSTLTIQRTQQEDSAVYLCASSSDALNTEAFFGQGTRLTVV.

The chain uses TRBV20-1 and TRBJ2-1; the match to TRBD2 covers 7 bases. CDR1 and CDR2 from the germline V gene are DFQATT and SNEGSKA (reference sequence). V was clipped by 0 bases and J by 7 bases; unmatched bases: 3. CDR3 length equals 13 residues. The CDR3: CSARETSLNEQFF. The CDR3 DNA is TGCAGTGCTAGAGAGACTAGCTTGAATGAGCAGTTCTTC.

This chain uses TRBV12-3 or TRBV12-4 with TRBJ1-2; TRBD1 aligns across 11 bases. CDR3 size: 16 residues. The V gene end was trimmed by 8 bases and the J gene end by 2 bases; junction bases not matched to a gene: 10. The CDR3 sequence: CASRRRDRGVNYGYTF. CDR3 DNA sequence: TGTGCCAGCCGCAGACGGGACAGGGGGGTGAACTATGGCTACACCTTC.

This rearrangement joins TRBV6-2 or TRBV6-3 to TRBJ2-2; D unclear. The CDR3 is 11 amino acids. Trimming pared 8 bases from V and 3 bases from J, leaving 4 bases between. From germline, CDR1 is MNHEY and CDR2 SVGEGT. The CDR3 coding sequence is TGTGCCAGCGGTCACACCGGGGAGCTGTTTTTT. Amino acid sequence: CASGHTGELFF.

The chain employs TRBV25-1 and TRBJ2-3; TRBD1 aligns across 8 bases. V gave up 7 bases and J gave up 1 base; unmatched junction bases: 1. Germline lookup yields CDR1 MGHDK and CDR2 SYGVNS. This CDR3 has 13 residues. The DNA for the CDR3 is TGTGCCAGCAAGGACAGGGGCACAGATACGCAGTATTTT. Translated, it gives CASKDRGTDTQYF.

The genes are TRBV25-1 and TRBJ1-3; D is unclear. In germline, CDR1 is MGHDK, CDR2 SYGVNS. CDR3 length equals 18 residues. Trimming shortened V by 3 bases and J by 2 bases, and 20 bases separated the two germline ends. Here the CDR3 reads CASSDTRERRKAGNTIYF. The CDR3 DNA is TGTGCCAGCAGTGATACGAGGGAACGGAGGAAGGCTGGAAACACCATATATTTT.

This clonotype was observed a handful of times. J is TRBJ2-5 and V is TRBV4-1; no reliable D call. The V end lost 0 bases, the J end lost 0 bases, and 11 bases lay between the germline ends. The CDR3 extends over 16 amino acids. Per the germline V gene, CDR1 is MGHRA and CDR2 is YSYEKL. The CDR3 nucleotides read TGCGCCAGCAGCCAAGAAGGCATCCCGTACCAAGAGACCCAGTACTTC. Amino acids: CASSQEGIPYQETQYF.

This clonotype was observed many times. V usage is TRBV4-3 and J usage is TRBJ1-2, with D unresolved. CDR3 size: 12 residues. The V gene lost 3 bases and the J gene lost 6 bases, with 8 bases spanning the gap. Per germline, CDR1 LGHNA and CDR2 YSLEER. CDR3 nucleotide sequence: TGCGCCAGCAGCCAGTCGGGTGATGGCTACACCTTC. Translating gives CASSQSGDGYTF.

The J gene is TRBJ1-3, the V gene TRBV12-3 or TRBV12-4; no firm D call. The CDR3 extends over 15 amino acids. The ends were cut back, 4 bases at V and 0 bases at J, with 10 bases in the middle. CDR3 nucleotide sequence: TGTGCCAGCAGTTACAGAAGATACTCTGGAAACACCATATATTTT. This codes for CASSYRRYSGNTIYF.

The chain links TRBV4-2 to TRBJ1-2, with D possibly matching TRBD1 (5 bases). Germline V gives CDR1 LGHNA, CDR2 YNFKEQ. V lost 0 bases to trimming and J lost 7 bases, with 15 bases between them. The CDR3 sequence is 15 residues long. The CDR3 DNA is TGTGCCAGCAGCCAAGAGACCCAGGGTTATGGTGGCTACACCTTC. It encodes CASSQETQGYGGYTF.